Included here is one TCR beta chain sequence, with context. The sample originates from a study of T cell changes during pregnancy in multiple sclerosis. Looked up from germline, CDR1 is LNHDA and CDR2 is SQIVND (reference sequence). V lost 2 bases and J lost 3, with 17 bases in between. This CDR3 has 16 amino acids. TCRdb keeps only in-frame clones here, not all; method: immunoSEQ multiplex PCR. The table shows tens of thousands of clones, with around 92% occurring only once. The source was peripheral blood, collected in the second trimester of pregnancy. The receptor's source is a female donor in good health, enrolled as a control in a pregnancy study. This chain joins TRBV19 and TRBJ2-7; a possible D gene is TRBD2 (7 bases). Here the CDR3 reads CASSISGGLTFYEQYF. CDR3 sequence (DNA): TGTGCCAGTAGTATATCGGGGGGCCTAACTTTCTACGAGCAGTACTTC. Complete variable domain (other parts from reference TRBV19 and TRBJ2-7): DGGITQSPKYLFRKEGQNVTLSCEQNLNHDAMYWYRQDPGQGLRLIYYSQIVNDFQKGDIAEGYSVSREKKESFPLTVTSAQKNPTAFYLCASSISGGLTFYEQYFGPGTRLTVT.